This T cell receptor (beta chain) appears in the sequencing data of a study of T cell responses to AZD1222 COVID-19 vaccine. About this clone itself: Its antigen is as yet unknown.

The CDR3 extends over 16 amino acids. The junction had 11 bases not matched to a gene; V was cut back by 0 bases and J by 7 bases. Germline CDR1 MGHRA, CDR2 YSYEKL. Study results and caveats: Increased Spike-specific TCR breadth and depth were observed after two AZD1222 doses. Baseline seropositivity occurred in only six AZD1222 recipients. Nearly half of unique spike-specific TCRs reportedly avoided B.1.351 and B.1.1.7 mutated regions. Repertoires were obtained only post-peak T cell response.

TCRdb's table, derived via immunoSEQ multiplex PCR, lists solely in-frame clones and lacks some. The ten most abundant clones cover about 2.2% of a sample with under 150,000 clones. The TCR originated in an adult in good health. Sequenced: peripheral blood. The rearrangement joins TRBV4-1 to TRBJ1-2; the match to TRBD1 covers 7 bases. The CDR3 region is CASSQDRSRGNLGYTF. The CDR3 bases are TGCGCCAGCAGCCAAGATAGGAGCAGGGGGAATCTTGGCTACACCTTC.